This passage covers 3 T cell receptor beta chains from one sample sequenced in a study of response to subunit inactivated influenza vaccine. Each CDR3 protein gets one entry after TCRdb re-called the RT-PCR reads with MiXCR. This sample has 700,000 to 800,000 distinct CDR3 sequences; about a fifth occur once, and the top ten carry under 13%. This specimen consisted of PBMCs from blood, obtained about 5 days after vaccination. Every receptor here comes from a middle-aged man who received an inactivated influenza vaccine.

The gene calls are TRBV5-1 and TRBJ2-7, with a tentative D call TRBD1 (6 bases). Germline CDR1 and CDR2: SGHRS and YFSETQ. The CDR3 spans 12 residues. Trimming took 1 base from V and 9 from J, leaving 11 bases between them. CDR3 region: CASSLRQEGQYF. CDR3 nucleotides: TGCGCCAGCAGCTTGAGACAGGAAGGGCAGTACTTC. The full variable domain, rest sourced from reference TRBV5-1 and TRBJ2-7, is KAGVTQTPRYLIKTRGQQVTLSCSPISGHRSVSWYQQTPGQGLQFLFEYFSETQRNKGNFPGRFSGRQFSNSRSEMNVSTLELGDSALYLCASSLRQEGQYFGPGTRLTVT.

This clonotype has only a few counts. CDR3 loop: CAISGRDISNTGELFF. The CDR3 coding sequence is TGTGCCATCAGTGGCCGGGACATTTCTAACACCGGGGAGCTGTTTTTT. The chain carries TRBV10-3 and TRBJ2-2; possible D gene TRBD1, 6 bases. Germline values: CDR1 ENHRY, CDR2 SYGVKD. Trimming took 4 bases from V and 2 from J, leaving 14 bases between them. This CDR3 spans 16 amino acids.

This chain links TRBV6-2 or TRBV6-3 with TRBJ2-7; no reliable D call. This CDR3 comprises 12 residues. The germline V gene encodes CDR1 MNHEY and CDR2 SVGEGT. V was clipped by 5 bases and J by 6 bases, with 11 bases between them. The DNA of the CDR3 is TGTGCCAGCAGTACCGTTTCGTTCGAGCAGTACTTC. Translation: CASSTVSFEQYF.